This TCR beta chain derives from a study of T cell changes during pregnancy in multiple sclerosis. The length of the CDR3 is 16 residues. Germline V gene data show CDR1 as MNHEY and CDR2 as SMNVEV (reference sequence). Unmatched junction bases numbered 8, after V lost 4 bases and J lost 5 bases. This table comes from immunoSEQ multiplex PCR, and its TCRdb copy is limited to in-frame clones, with some not included. The data hold tens of thousands of clones, with roughly 91% observed a single time. The specimen was CD4+ T cells from peripheral blood mononuclear cells, collected in the third trimester of pregnancy. The clonotype comes from a female donor with multiple sclerosis, enrolled in a pregnancy study. The genes are TRBV27 and TRBJ1-2; 12 bases match TRBD1. CDR3: CASSSGQGAINYGYTF. The CDR3 coding sequence is TGTGCCAGCAGTTCGGGACAGGGGGCAATTAATTATGGCTACACCTTC.